This T cell receptor beta chain was observed in a study of vaccination effects on CD4 cells after COVID-19. Generated by immunoSEQ multiplex PCR, the TCRdb table keeps only in-frame clones and is missing some. Of around 50,000 clones listed, around three quarters are singletons. This clone was observed a handful of times. The antigen remains undetermined. Whole-study results and caveats: Convalescents showed post-vaccine spike-reactive clones that were mainly new vaccine-induced clones. Recruitment yielded few convalescent patients, and the study had no early post-infection timepoints.

The CDR3 extends over 14 amino acids. In germline, CDR1 is MNHEY, CDR2 SVGAGI. The V and J ends lost 7 bases and 4 bases respectively, with 14 bases between them. Having been cultured for roughly 9 days, the cells underwent CD4+ T cell isolation. SARS-CoV-2 infection was confirmed by PCR in the person between March and December 2020. All study participants received two doses of BNT162b2 or mRNA-1273 vaccine. This receptor was taken from a human donor who had a prior SARS-CoV-2 infection. The rearrangement joins TRBV6-5 to TRBJ2-1, with a tentative D call TRBD1 (6 bases). Sequencing used CD4+ T cells from PBMCs cultured without peptide, obtained after COVID-19 vaccination. CDR3 bases: TGTGCCAGCACCCGAAGGGGGATGTACAATGAGCAGTTCTTC. It is translated as CASTRRGMYNEQFF.